A selection of T cell receptor beta chains follows, all from one sample in a study of T cells after yellow fever vaccination. TCRdb re-called the 5' RACE reads with MiXCR, one entry per CDR3 protein. This table has tens of thousands of distinct CDR3 sequences, 13% appearing once. Sample: CD8+ T cells not binding an NS4B(214-222) dextramer, sorted from PBMCs, taken roughly 20 days after the first yellow fever vaccination. These receptor sequences come from a man aged 18 to 30 who received the YFV17D yellow fever vaccine. The CDR3 runs from the conserved cysteine through the conserved F or W. The D gene is left open where the match is weak. Not all rows give a size; the values are once, few, many and, for expanded clones, a class.

d_gene	j_gene	abundance	v_gene	CDR3nt	CDR3aa
TRBD1	TRBJ2-1	few	TRBV7-6	TGTGCCAGCAGCTCGGACAGGGGAGACAATGAGCAGTTCTTC	CASSSDRGDNEQFF
TRBD2	TRBJ2-7	few	TRBV9	TGTGCCAGCAGCCGCGGGGGGCTGGACGAGCAGTACTTC	CASSRGGLDEQYF
TRBD1	TRBJ2-7	NA	TRBV5-4	TGTGCCAGCAGCAGAGGGACAGGAATGGGGTCCCTCTACGAGCAGTACTTC	CASSRGTGMGSLYEQYF
TRBD2	TRBJ2-6	few	TRBV4-1	TGCGCCAGCAGCCCCGTACGGGGGGGAGGGGCCAACGTCCTGACTTTC	CASSPVRGGGANVLTF
NA	TRBJ2-6	few	TRBV12-3/TRBV12-4	TGTGCCAGCAGTAAGCATTCCGGCTCACCTGGGGCCAACGTCCTGACTTTC	CASSKHSGSPGANVLTF
TRBD1	TRBJ2-7	few	TRBV7-6	TGTGCCAGCAGCTTATTGGGACAGGGACCCTACGAGCAGTACTTC	CASSLLGQGPYEQYF
NA	TRBJ1-2	few	TRBV6-5	TGTGCCAGCAGTTCCCTCACTCAGTGGTATGGCTACACCTTC	CASSSLTQWYGYTF
NA	TRBJ1-3	NA	TRBV4-1	TGCGCCAGCGCGGACATCCCCCTTCCTGGAAACACCATATATTTT	CASADIPLPGNTIYF
NA	TRBJ2-1	few	TRBV5-1	TGCGCCAGCAGCTATGGACAGCTCGGGGCCAGTGAGCAGTTCTTC	CASSYGQLGASEQFF
TRBD1	TRBJ2-2	few	TRBV6-1	TGTGCCAGCAACGCTGACAGGGGAGGCACCGGGGAGCTGTTTTTT	CASNADRGGTGELFF